This entry lists 21 T cell receptor beta chains sequenced from one sample in a study of shared clonotypes between healthy human individuals. The protocol was immunoSEQ multiplex PCR, while the TCRdb copy is restricted to in-frame clones and leaves out a portion. Here the sample spans 400,000 to 600,000 clones, around 79% being singletons. Sequencing input: PBMCs. These receptors came from a woman aged 40-49 years in good health. Some clones in this sample may be carry-over from other donors' samples.

This clone was recorded many times. The V and J genes are TRBV28 and TRBJ2-2, with D possibly TRBD2 on 5 matching bases. This CDR3 is built from 16 residues. Germline V lookup: CDR1 MDHEN, CDR2 SYDVKM. Trimming removed 3 bases from V and 1 base from J, with 12 bases in between. The CDR3 reads CASSFLRGRNTGELFF. CDR3 DNA sequence: TGTGCCAGCAGTTTTTTACGAGGGCGGAACACCGGGGAGCTGTTTTTT.

This chain uses TRBV7-9 with TRBJ2-3, with 9 bases matching TRBD2. The CDR3 totals 15 residues. Germline CDR1 SEHNR, CDR2 FQNEAQ (reference sequence). After removal of 2 bases from V and 0 bases from J, the junction contained 0 bases not matched to a gene. The DNA for the CDR3 is TGTGCCAGCAGCTTACTAGCGGGGAGCACAGATACGCAGTATTTT. Amino acids: CASSLLAGSTDTQYF.

The V gene is TRBV18, the J gene TRBJ2-3; D possibly uses TRBD1 or TRBD2 (5 bases each). Germline CDR1 reads KGHSH; CDR2 reads LQKENI. This CDR3 has 15 amino acids. V dropped 6 bases and J dropped 2 bases, with 15 bases sitting between them. CDR3 in DNA: TGTGCCAGCTCGCTCAGGGAGTTGGACACAGATACGCAGTATTTT. Encoded protein: CASSLRELDTDTQYF.

The gene calls are TRBV5-1 and TRBJ2-6, with D tentatively TRBD2 (5 bases). The germline gives CDR1 SGHRS, CDR2 YFSETQ. The CDR3 is 16 amino acids. The germline V and J ends were trimmed by 0 bases and 0 bases, with 7 bases remaining between them. The CDR3 protein is CASSLGEGSGANVLTF. The CDR3 nucleotides read TGCGCCAGCAGCTTGGGTGAGGGCTCTGGGGCCAACGTCCTGACTTTC.

This clone appeared a few times. V and J are TRBV5-6 and TRBJ1-4; 9 nucleotides agree with TRBD1. Germline trimming cut 6 bases from V and 8 bases from J; bases unmatched to any gene: 5. Germline CDR1 reads SGHDT; CDR2 reads YYEEEE. The CDR3 is 13 amino acids. CDR3 protein: CASTVGTGEKLFF. CDR3 DNA: TGTGCCAGCACCGTCGGGACAGGGGAAAAACTGTTTTTT.

The V and J genes are TRBV28 and TRBJ1-1; D not resolved. The germline V and J ends were trimmed by 4 bases and 1 base, with 10 bases remaining between them. Germline assignment: CDR1 MDHEN and CDR2 SYDVKM. The CDR3 extends over 14 amino acids. The CDR3 region has the DNA TGTGCCAGCAGTTCCCCCGGTAAGAACACTGAAGCTTTCTTT. This sequence encodes CASSSPGKNTEAFF. The complete variable domain, with remaining parts taken from reference TRBV28 and TRBJ1-1, reads DVKVTQSSRYLVKRTGEKVFLECVQDMDHENMFWYRQDPGLGLRLIYFSYDVKMKEKGDIPEGYSVSREKKERFSLILESASTNQTSMYLCASSSPGKNTEAFFGQGTRLTVV.

The chain is built from TRBV11-2 and TRBJ1-4, with D tentatively TRBD1 (5 bases). Per the germline V gene, CDR1 is SGHAT and CDR2 is FQNNGV. V lost 1 base, J lost 8 bases, and 20 bases lay in between. The CDR3 covers 17 residues. CDR3 residues: CASSLALARGGGEKLFF. Here the CDR3 DNA reads TGTGCCAGCAGCTTAGCCTTAGCCCGGGGCGGAGGGGAAAAACTGTTTTTT.

The rearrangement joins TRBV4-2 to TRBJ2-2, with 8 bases lining up with TRBD2. CDR1 is LGHNA and CDR2 is YNFKEQ in the germline V gene. This CDR3 region has 16 residues. The V gene end was trimmed by 0 bases and the J gene end by 6 bases; junction bases not matched to a gene: 6. CDR3: CASSQEAGGSAGELFF. The CDR3 DNA sequence: TGTGCCAGCAGCCAAGAGGCGGGAGGAAGCGCCGGGGAGCTGTTTTTT.

The chain employs TRBV7-9 and TRBJ1-1, with unresolved D. Trimming shortened V by 1 base and J by 1 base, and 10 bases separated the two germline ends. Germline V gene lookup returns CDR1 SEHNR and CDR2 FQNEAQ (reference sequence). The CDR3 has 15 amino acids. The CDR3 protein is CASSLGGVRNTEAFF. CDR3 coding DNA: TGTGCCAGCAGCTTAGGTGGGGTGAGGAACACTGAAGCTTTCTTT.

The rearrangement joins TRBV9 to TRBJ2-1, with D possibly TRBD2 on 5 matching bases. Germline V lookup: CDR1 SGDLS, CDR2 YYNGEE. The CDR3 is 13 amino acids. The ends were cut back, 1 base at V and 4 bases at J, with 6 bases in the middle. The CDR3 DNA reads TGTGCCAGCAGCGTACTAGCATACAATGAGCAGTTCTTC. Translating gives CASSVLAYNEQFF.

The chain links TRBV7-9 to TRBJ2-7; TRBD1 matches at 8 bases. V shed 4 bases, J shed 5 bases, and the junction held 13 bases outside the gene matches. The CDR3 is 16 amino acids. CDR1 is SEHNR and CDR2 is FQNEAQ in the germline V gene (reference sequence). The CDR3 loop is CASSSLRGQGLDEQYF. The CDR3, as DNA: TGTGCCAGCAGCTCCCTCCGCGGACAGGGTTTGGACGAGCAGTACTTC. Full variable domain (remainder filled in from reference TRBV7-9 and TRBJ2-7): DTGVSQNPRHKITKRGQNVTFRCDPISEHNRLYWYRQTLGQGPEFLTYFQNEAQLEKSRLLSDRFSAERPKGSFSTLEIQRTEQGDSAMYLCASSSLRGQGLDEQYFGPGTRLTVT.

With regard to this clone: This sample includes further DNA sequences coding for the same CDR3. CDR3 sequence: CASSPRTGQETQYF. For the CDR3, the DNA is TGTGCCAGCTCACCGAGGACAGGCCAAGAGACCCAGTACTTC. V gene TRBV18 combines with J gene TRBJ2-5; TRBD1 matches 7 bases. The CDR3 has 14 residues. The germline gives CDR1 KGHSH, CDR2 LQKENI. J was trimmed by 1 base and V by 3 bases; bases with no gene match: 2.

The chain employs TRBV5-1 and TRBJ2-7; 8 bases agree with TRBD2. Germline CDR1 reads SGHRS; CDR2 reads YFSETQ. The CDR3 has 15 residues. J gave up 2 bases and V 4 bases, and 8 bases lay outside the gene matches. The CDR3 sequence is CASSATGTRAYEQYF. Written as DNA, the CDR3 is TGCGCCAGCAGCGCCACCGGGACTAGGGCCTACGAGCAGTACTTC. The variable domain in full, completed from reference TRBV5-1 and TRBJ2-7, reads KAGVTQTPRYLIKTRGQQVTLSCSPISGHRSVSWYQQTPGQGLQFLFEYFSETQRNKGNFPGRFSGRQFSNSRSEMNVSTLELGDSALYLCASSATGTRAYEQYFGPGTRLTVT.

The V call is TRBV18, the J call TRBJ2-7; TRBD1 might be the D (7 bases). V gave up 2 bases and J gave up 5 bases, with 13 bases separating them. This CDR3 comprises 14 residues. Germline loops: CDR1 KGHSH, CDR2 LQKENI. In nucleotides, the CDR3 is TGTGCCAGCTCACCAGGAGGGGGCGGGGACGAGCAGTACTTC. Encoded protein: CASSPGGGGDEQYF.

This rearrangement joins TRBV11-3 to TRBJ2-3; D call uncertain. Germline CDR1 and CDR2: SGHNT and YENEEA. Trimming took 0 bases from V and 2 from J, leaving 6 bases between them. The CDR3 contains 14 residues. The CDR3 coding sequence is TGTGCCAGCAGCTTAGATCTGCTCACAGATACGCAGTATTTT. Protein: CASSLDLLTDTQYF.

The V call is TRBV19, the J call TRBJ1-1, with D unclear. CDR3 size: 15 residues. V lost 5 bases and J lost 0, with 13 bases in between. The germline CDR1 and CDR2 sequences are LNHDA and SQIVND (reference sequence). The CDR3 protein is CASSPSRQLNTEAFF. The DNA of the CDR3 is TGTGCCAGTAGTCCGAGCCGACAACTGAACACTGAAGCTTTCTTT.

This chain uses TRBV27 with TRBJ2-7; 10 nucleotides align to TRBD1. Unmatched junction bases numbered 8, after V lost 5 bases and J lost 4 bases. This CDR3 comprises 15 residues. Germline lookup yields CDR1 MNHEY and CDR2 SMNVEV (reference sequence). CDR3 loop: CASSISPGQGYEQYF. CDR3 DNA sequence: TGTGCCAGCAGTATCTCGCCGGGACAGGGGTACGAGCAGTACTTC.

The V call is TRBV6-1, the J call TRBJ2-3, with a possible D match to TRBD1 (6 bases). Trimming left V 6 bases short and J 1 base short, with 14 bases between. From germline, CDR1 is MNHNS and CDR2 SASEGT. This CDR3 has 15 amino acids. The CDR3 sequence is CASSGDGTRTDTQYF. CDR3 sequence (DNA): TGTGCCAGCAGCGGGGACGGGACACGCACAGATACGCAGTATTTT.

The chain is built from TRBV18 and TRBJ2-3; possibly TRBD1 or TRBD2 for D (6 bases each). Germline V lookup: CDR1 KGHSH, CDR2 LQKENI. This CDR3 has 15 amino acids. The germline V and J ends were trimmed by 3 bases and 5 bases, with 15 bases remaining between them. This CDR3 is CASSPSYREEDTQYF. The DNA for the CDR3 is TGTGCCAGCTCACCTTCGTACAGGGAGGAAGATACGCAGTATTTT.

The V call is TRBV6-6, the J call TRBJ2-1; 9 bases agree with TRBD1. J was trimmed by 4 bases and V by 6 bases; bases with no gene match: 7. Germline CDR1 is MNHNY and CDR2 is SVGAGI (reference sequence). The CDR3 runs to 15 residues. The CDR3 region has the DNA TGTGCCAGCAGCCCCGGGACAGGGAGTTACAATGAGCAGTTCTTC. Protein product: CASSPGTGSYNEQFF.

This chain connects TRBV5-1 to TRBJ1-1, with 10 bases lining up with TRBD1. This CDR3 has 14 residues. Germline CDR1 is SGHRS and CDR2 is YFSETQ. V was clipped by 4 bases and J by 3 bases; unmatched bases: 3. For the CDR3, the DNA is TGCGCCAGCAGCAACGGACAGGGGGACACTGAAGCTTTCTTT. This gives the protein CASSNGQGDTEAFF.